Sequencing of this T cell receptor (beta chain) was carried out in a study of OX40 agonist ivuxolimab in advanced cancers. Study-wide findings and caveats: CD4+ and CD8+ blood T cells expanded clonally by week 6 at 0.1 to 3.0 mg/kg. CD4+ T cells averaged fewer expanded clones than CD8+ T cells. Among some nonresponders, normalized T-cell clonal expansion was also low.

Assay: immunoSEQ multiplex PCR; the TCRdb copy retains only in-frame clones and omits some. Among 55,000 to 85,000 clones listed, about 85% were seen once. This clone has just a few counts. Its cognate antigen is unknown. Germline CDR1 reads MNHEY; CDR2 reads SMNVEV (reference sequence). V shed 2 bases and J shed 0 bases, with 1 base lying between them. There are 12 residues in the CDR3. The receptor comes from an adult with an advanced solid tumor such as melanoma, head and neck, liver or kidney cancer. The chain links TRBV27 to TRBJ2-5, with D unresolved. Material: CD4+ or CD8+ T cells sorted from blood, obtained in a trial of the OX40 agonist ivuxolimab. The CDR3 here is CASSLDQETQYF. The CDR3, as DNA: TGTGCCAGCAGTTTAGACCAAGAGACCCAGTACTTC.